This T cell receptor (beta chain) was observed in a study of shared clonotypes between healthy human individuals. Study-wide context: Each donor contributed plates that comprised three CD4 naive, three CD4 memory, two CD8 naive and one CD8 memory.

Healthy and HIV-negative, the adult donors had no recent acute infections or vaccinations. Trimming pared 4 bases from V and 0 bases from J, leaving 8 bases between. In germline, CDR1 is LGHNA, CDR2 YNFKEQ. The CDR3 extends over 14 amino acids. The table came from immunoSEQ multiplex PCR; TCRdb's copy has only in-frame clones and leaves some out. Of 550,000 to 850,000 clones in the sample, over 65% were seen once. Material: memory CD4+ T cells sorted from blood. The subset here: CD45RA-negative fraction. This chain connects TRBV4-2 to TRBJ2-3; D is perhaps TRBD1 (5 bases). This TCR was recovered from a woman in her thirties in good health. The CDR3 reads CASSLAGSTDTQYF. The CDR3 DNA reads as TGTGCCAGCAGCCTAGCAGGGAGCACAGATACGCAGTATTTT.